This T cell receptor beta chain originates from a study of blood T cell repertoires in COVID-19 (dated by TCRdb to 2020 to 2021). Describing the broader study: Samples from collaborators originated in the United States, Italy and Spain and spanned both the acute and convalescent phases of COVID-19. The material from the prospective study consisted of cDNA or gDNA derived from T cells, B-cell-depleted T cells, or PBMCs. Deeply sampled blood TCRbeta repertoires from subjects exposed to, actively infected with, or recovered from COVID-19 were included in the dataset. The repertoires were made available in a free public database intended to serve as a resource for research on the immune response to SARS-CoV-2. Samples came from the ongoing ImmuneRACE study (first 160 participants) plus 1,254 subjects from 6 global collaborators. A de-identified subject ID, COVID-19 status, age in years and sex were almost always included in the sample metadata. Where available, HLA class I and class II types were obtained from metadata supplied by the sample provider rather than from assay-based typing. General conclusions and limits of the study: The quantity of clinical and demographic metadata differed by source and by participant and was supplied without curation.

Details on this clone: The target of this receptor is not known. The record has no base qualities; no much larger clone is one base away.

TCRbeta CDR3 regions were amplified from genomic DNA using the immunoSEQ Assay, a bias-controlled multiplex PCR. As for the authors' bioinformatics: Nucleated cell counts per sample were estimated from amplification of reference gene primers within the assay. To quantify the absolute abundance of each unique TCRbeta CDR3 rearrangement, sequence reads were collapsed and filtered. For each sample, productive Simpson clonality was calculated as the square root of Simpson's diversity index across productive rearrangements. Held by TCRdb, this immuneACCESS table contains in-frame sequences only and omits some clones. Under half of the omission traces to an unresolved V gene where checked; the cause of the rest is unknown. V, J and clone size derive from that table, while D and trimming were established from the DNA sequence. This sample gives about 170,000 clones in total; around four fifths of them show up just once. Under 4.5% of the sample rests with the top ten.

From cysteine to phenylalanine, the CDR3 is 16 amino acids long. The entry retains the CDR3 DNA only, 48 bases that are in frame from base 1. CDR1 LGHNT and CDR2 FRNRAP are derived from the germline V gene. Clipping removes 4 bases from V and 7 bases from J, with 9 as the unmatched junction base count. Participants in the prospective study were aged roughly 18 to 100 years, lived in 24 United States geographic areas, and enrolled through a virtual design. In the prospective study, participants were assigned to cohorts based on the clinical history participants reported in a screening survey and a study questionnaire. Recovered participants in ImmuneRACE Cohort 3 were defined by two consecutive negative NP/OP PCR tests, clearance by a healthcare professional, or resolution of symptoms. In the prospective study, whole blood, serum and a nasopharyngeal or oropharyngeal swab were collected from each participant by mobile phlebotomists. Over a roughly two-month period, participants in the prospective study had the option of providing additional blood draws and questionnaires. Blood samples from the prospective study were shipped frozen or at room temperature prior to DNA extraction.

Source material: PBMCs or T cells enriched from blood (not recorded which). The chain couples TRBV12-5 to TRBJ2-1, with 11 bases aligning to TRBD2. This receptor was identified in a woman aged 50 to 60 who had recovered from COVID-19. The DNA sequence is given as TGTGCTAGTGGTTATAGCGGGAGGGCCGGTGGGAATGAGCAGTTCTTC. Protein translation: CASGYSGRAGGNEQFF.